One and the same sample provided the 5 T cell receptor beta chains below, sequenced in a study of T cells in localized non-small cell lung cancer. Clones were read by immunoSEQ multiplex PCR, and TCRdb kept only the in-frame ones, dropping some. Of around 70,000 clones in the sample, 85% to 90% were seen once. Sample: peripheral blood, taken before any cancer treatment. Every receptor here comes from a male donor aged 60 or over with stage III squamous cell lung carcinoma.

The rearrangement links TRBV19 to TRBJ1-2, with a tentative D call TRBD1 (5 bases). V lost 3 bases and J 8 bases, leaving 13 bases between the germline ends. This CDR3 comprises 13 residues. Germline V gene sequence: CDR1 LNHDA, CDR2 SQIVND (reference sequence). The CDR3 nucleotides are TGTGCCAGTAGTATTCCGCAGGGCCGCGGCTACACCTTC. This encodes CASSIPQGRGYTF.

The gene calls are TRBV4-2 and TRBJ1-2, with a possible D match to TRBD1 (5 bases). The germline CDR1 and CDR2 sequences are LGHNA and YNFKEQ. Trimming removed 5 bases at V and 2 bases at J, with 9 bases between. The length of the CDR3 is 13 residues. The CDR3 DNA reads TGTGCCAGCAGCGGGGACGGAAACTATGGCTACACCTTC. Translation: CASSGDGNYGYTF.

The chain joins TRBV2 to TRBJ1-1; no clear D gene. Per the germline V gene, CDR1 is SNHLY and CDR2 is FYNNEI. CDR3 length: 14 amino acids. V was pared by 1 base and J by 0 bases, with 6 bases between. CDR3 in amino acids: CASSEDSLNTEAFF. The CDR3, as DNA: TGTGCCAGCAGTGAAGACAGCTTGAACACTGAAGCTTTCTTT.

The rearrangement uses TRBV12-5 and TRBJ2-3; a possible D gene is TRBD2 (6 bases). V gave up 4 bases and J gave up 6 bases, with 14 bases separating them. Germline values: CDR1 LGHNT, CDR2 FRNRAP. CDR3 length equals 14 residues. CDR3 nucleotide sequence: TGTGCTAGTGGTTCCTGGGCTGGGGGGGATACGCAGTATTTT. Its translation: CASGSWAGGDTQYF.

The chain uses TRBV11-2 and TRBJ1-2, with D tentatively TRBD1 (5 bases). V lost 5 bases and J lost 2, with 9 bases in between. Germline CDR1 and CDR2: SGHAT and FQNNGV. The CDR3 sequence is 13 residues long. In DNA, the CDR3 is TGTGCCAGCAGCACTGACAGAAACTATGGCTACACCTTC. Encoded protein: CASSTDRNYGYTF.